This TCR beta chain stems from a study of OX40 agonist ivuxolimab in advanced cancers. Study-wide background: Previous treatment with anti-PD-1, anti-PD-L1 or anti-CTLA-4 therapy was allowed; about 44% had received some.

This CDR3 has 16 residues. J was trimmed by 7 bases and V by 5 bases; bases with no gene match: 12. CDR1 and CDR2 from the germline V gene are SGHTA and FQGTGA. The study's findings and limits: In the 0.1 to 3.0 mg/kg range, CD4+ and CD8+ blood T cells had expanded clonally by week 6. Determination of antigen specificity was not performed for the expanded peripheral T cells.

A note on this clone: Antigen specificity is unknown.

Profiled with immunoSEQ multiplex PCR; TCRdb holds only in-frame clones, not every one. The sample holds tens of thousands of clones, 65% to 85% seen once. This TCR was recovered from an adult with an advanced solid tumor such as melanoma, head and neck, liver or kidney cancer. The rearrangement links TRBV7-3 to TRBJ2-1; TRBD2 matches 9 bases. Sequenced here: CD4+ or CD8+ T cells sorted from blood, sampled in a trial of the OX40 agonist ivuxolimab. CDR3 residues: CASSPWASGAPNEQFF. CDR3 in DNA: TGTGCCAGCAGCCCCTGGGCTAGCGGGGCCCCTAATGAGCAGTTCTTC.